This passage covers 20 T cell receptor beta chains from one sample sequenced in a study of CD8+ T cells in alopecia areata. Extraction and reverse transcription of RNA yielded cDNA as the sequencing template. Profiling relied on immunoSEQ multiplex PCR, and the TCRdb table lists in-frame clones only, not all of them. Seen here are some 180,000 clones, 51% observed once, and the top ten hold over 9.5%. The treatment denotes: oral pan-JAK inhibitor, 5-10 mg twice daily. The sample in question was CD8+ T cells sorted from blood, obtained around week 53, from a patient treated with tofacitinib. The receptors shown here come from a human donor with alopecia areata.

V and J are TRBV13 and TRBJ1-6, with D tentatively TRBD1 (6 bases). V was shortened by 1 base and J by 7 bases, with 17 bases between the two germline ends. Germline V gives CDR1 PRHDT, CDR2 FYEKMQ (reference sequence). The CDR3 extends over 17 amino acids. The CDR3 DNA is TGTGCCAGCAGCTTAGCCCCGACAGGCTGGGGGAATTCACCCCTCCACTTT. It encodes CASSLAPTGWGNSPLHF.

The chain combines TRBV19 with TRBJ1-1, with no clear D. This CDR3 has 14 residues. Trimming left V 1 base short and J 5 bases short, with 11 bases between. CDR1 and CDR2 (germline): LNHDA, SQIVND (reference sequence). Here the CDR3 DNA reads TGTGCCAGTAGTATAGGCGTGCGAGGGACTGAAGCTTTCTTT. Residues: CASSIGVRGTEAFF.

The CDR3 sequence: CAWSVMTGINEQFF. Here the CDR3 DNA reads TGTGCCTGGAGTGTGATGACCGGGATCAATGAGCAGTTCTTC. The chain recombines TRBV30 with TRBJ2-1; perhaps TRBD2 as D (5 bases). Trimming left V 0 bases short and J 6 bases short, with 12 bases between. The CDR3 contains 14 residues. Germline V gives CDR1 GTSNPN, CDR2 SVGIG (reference sequence).

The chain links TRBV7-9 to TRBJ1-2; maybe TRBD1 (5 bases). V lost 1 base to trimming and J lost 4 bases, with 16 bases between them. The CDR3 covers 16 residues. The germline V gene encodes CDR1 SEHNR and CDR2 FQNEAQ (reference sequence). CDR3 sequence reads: CASSLEDTYTLYGYTF. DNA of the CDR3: TGTGCCAGCAGCTTAGAGGACACCTACACCCTCTATGGCTACACCTTC.

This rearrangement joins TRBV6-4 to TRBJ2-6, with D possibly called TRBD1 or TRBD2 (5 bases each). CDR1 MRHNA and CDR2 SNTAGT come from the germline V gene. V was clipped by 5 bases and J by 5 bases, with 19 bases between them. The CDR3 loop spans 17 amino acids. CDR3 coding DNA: TGTGCCAGCAGTTATTCAGGGACCCCGGTTAGGGCCAACGTCCTGACTTTC. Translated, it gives CASSYSGTPVRANVLTF.

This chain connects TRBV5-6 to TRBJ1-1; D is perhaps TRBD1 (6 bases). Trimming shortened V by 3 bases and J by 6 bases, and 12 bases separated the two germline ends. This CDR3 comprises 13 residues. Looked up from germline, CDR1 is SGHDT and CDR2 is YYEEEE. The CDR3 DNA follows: TGTGCCAGCAGCTCCAACAGGGTCGCTGAAGCTTTCTTT. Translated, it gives CASSSNRVAEAFF.

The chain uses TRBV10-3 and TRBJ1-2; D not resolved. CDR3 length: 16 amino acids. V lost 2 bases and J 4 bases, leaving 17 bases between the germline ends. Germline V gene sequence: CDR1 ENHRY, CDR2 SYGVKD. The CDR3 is CAISEGPDTSGYGYTF. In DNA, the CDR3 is TGTGCCATCAGTGAGGGTCCGGATACCTCTGGCTATGGCTACACCTTC.

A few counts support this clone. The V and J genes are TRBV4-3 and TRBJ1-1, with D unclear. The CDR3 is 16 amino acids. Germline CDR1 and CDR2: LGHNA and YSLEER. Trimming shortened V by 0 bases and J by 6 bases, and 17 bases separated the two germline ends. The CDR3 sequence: CASSQDLGLGSAEAFF. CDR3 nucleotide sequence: TGCGCCAGCAGCCAAGATCTCGGCCTGGGCAGCGCTGAAGCTTTCTTT.

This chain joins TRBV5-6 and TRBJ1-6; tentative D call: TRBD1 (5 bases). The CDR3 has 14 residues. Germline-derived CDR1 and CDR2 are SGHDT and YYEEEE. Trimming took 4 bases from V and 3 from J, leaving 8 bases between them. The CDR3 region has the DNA TGTGCCAGCAGCCGGGACGGCTATAATTCACCCCTCCACTTT. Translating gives CASSRDGYNSPLHF. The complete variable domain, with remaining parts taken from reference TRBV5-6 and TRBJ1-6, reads DAGVTQSPTHLIKTRGQQVTLRCSPKSGHDTVSWYQQALGQGPQFIFQYYEEEERQRGNFPDRFSGHQFPNYSSELNVNALLLGDSALYLCASSRDGYNSPLHFGNGTRLTVT.

CDR3 nucleotide sequence: TGTGCCAGCAGCTCCGACAGGGGAACAAGCTCTGGGGCCAACGTCCTGACTTTC. Translating gives CASSSDRGTSSGANVLTF. The rearrangement links TRBV13 to TRBJ2-6, with 8 bases lining up with TRBD1. CDR1 and CDR2 from the germline V gene are PRHDT and FYEKMQ (reference sequence). With V trimmed by 4 bases and J by 0 bases, 8 bases remained unmatched. This CDR3 contains 18 residues. Supplemented by reference TRBV13 and TRBJ2-6, the full variable domain reads AAGVIQSPRHLIKEKRETATLKCYPIPRHDTVYWYQQGPGQDPQFLISFYEKMQSDKGSIPDRFSAQQFSDYHSELNMSSLELGDSALYFCASSSDRGTSSGANVLTFGAGSRLTVL.

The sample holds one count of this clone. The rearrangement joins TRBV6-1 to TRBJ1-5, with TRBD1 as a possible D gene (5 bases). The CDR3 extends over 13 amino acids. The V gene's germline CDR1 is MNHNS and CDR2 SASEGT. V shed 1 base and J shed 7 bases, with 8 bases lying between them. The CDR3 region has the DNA TGTGCCAGCAGTGAAGTGGGACGACAGCCCCAGCATTTT. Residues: CASSEVGRQPQHF.

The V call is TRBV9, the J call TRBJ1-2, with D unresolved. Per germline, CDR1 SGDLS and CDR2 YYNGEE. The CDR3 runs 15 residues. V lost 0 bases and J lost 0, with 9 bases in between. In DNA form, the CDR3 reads TGTGCCAGCAGCGTAGAACCGAATGCTAACTATGGCTACACCTTC. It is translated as CASSVEPNANYGYTF.

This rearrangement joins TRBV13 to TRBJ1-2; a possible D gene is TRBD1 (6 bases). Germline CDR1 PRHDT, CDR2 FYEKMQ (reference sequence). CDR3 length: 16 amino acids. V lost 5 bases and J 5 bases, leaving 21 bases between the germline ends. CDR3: CASSPDAPGQPYGYTF. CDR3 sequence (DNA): TGTGCCAGCAGCCCGGACGCCCCGGGACAACCATATGGCTACACCTTC.

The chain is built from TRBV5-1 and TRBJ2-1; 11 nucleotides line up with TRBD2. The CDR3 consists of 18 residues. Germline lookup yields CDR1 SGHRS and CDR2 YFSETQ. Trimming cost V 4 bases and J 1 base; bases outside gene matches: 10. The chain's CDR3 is CASSPGIAGGRSYNEQFF. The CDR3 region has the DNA TGCGCCAGCAGCCCGGGGATAGCGGGGGGGCGGTCCTACAATGAGCAGTTCTTC.

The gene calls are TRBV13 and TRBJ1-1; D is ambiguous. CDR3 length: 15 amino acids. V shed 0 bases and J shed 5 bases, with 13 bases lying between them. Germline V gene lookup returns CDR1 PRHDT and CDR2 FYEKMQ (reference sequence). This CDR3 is CASSLGPTGGTEAFF. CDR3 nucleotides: TGTGCCAGCAGCTTAGGTCCGACGGGAGGGACTGAAGCTTTCTTT.

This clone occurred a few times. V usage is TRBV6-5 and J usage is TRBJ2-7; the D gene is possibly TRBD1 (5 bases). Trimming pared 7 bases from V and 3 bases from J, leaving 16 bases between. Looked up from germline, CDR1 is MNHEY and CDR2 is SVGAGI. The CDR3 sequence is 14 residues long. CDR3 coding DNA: TGTGCCAGCACCCCGGGTAGGGGTGACTACGAGCAGTACTTC. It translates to CASTPGRGDYEQYF.

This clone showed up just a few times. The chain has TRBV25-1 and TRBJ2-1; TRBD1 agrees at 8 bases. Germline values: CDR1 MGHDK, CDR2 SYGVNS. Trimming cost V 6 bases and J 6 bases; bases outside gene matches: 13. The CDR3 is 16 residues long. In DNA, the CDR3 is TGTGCCAGCAGAGGAGGAACTGGACAGGGCCCCAATGAGCAGTTCTTC. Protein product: CASRGGTGQGPNEQFF.

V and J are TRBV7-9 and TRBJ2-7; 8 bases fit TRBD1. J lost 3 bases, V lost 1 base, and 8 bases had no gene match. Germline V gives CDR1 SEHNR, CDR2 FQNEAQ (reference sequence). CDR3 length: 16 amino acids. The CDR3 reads CASSLGTGLPLYEQYF. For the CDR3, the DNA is TGTGCCAGCAGCTTAGGGACAGGGCTACCCCTCTACGAGCAGTACTTC.

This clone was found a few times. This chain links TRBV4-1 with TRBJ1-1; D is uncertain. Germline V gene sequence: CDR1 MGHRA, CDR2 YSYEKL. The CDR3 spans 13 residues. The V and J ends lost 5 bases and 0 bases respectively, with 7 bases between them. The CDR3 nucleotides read TGCGCCAGCAGCTTGGGCCTGAACACTGAAGCTTTCTTT. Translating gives CASSLGLNTEAFF.

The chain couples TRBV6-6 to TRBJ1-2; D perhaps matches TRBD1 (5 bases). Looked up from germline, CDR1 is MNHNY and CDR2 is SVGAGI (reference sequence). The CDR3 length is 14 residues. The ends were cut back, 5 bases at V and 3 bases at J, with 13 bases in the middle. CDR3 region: CASSIQGFHYGYTF. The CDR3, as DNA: TGTGCCAGCAGTATTCAGGGATTTCACTATGGCTACACCTTC.